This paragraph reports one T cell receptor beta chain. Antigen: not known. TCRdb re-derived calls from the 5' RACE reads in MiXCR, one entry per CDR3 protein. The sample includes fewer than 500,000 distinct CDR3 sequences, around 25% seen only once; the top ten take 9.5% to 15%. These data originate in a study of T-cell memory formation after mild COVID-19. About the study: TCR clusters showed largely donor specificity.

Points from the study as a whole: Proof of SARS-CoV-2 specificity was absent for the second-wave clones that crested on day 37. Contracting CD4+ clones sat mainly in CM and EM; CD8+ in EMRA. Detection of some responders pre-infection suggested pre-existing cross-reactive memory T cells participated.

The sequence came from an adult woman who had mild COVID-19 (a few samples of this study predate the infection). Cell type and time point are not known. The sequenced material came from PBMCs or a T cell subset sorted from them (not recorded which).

In DNA form, the CDR3 reads TGTGCCAGCAGCGGGGGGACAGGGAGTTCAGATACGCAGTATTTT. Translated, it gives CASSGGTGSSDTQYF. This chain connects TRBV7-9 to TRBJ2-3; 9 nucleotides align to TRBD1. This CDR3 has 15 amino acids. From germline, CDR1 is SEHNR and CDR2 FQNEAQ (reference sequence). J was trimmed by 4 bases and V by 5 bases; bases with no gene match: 7.